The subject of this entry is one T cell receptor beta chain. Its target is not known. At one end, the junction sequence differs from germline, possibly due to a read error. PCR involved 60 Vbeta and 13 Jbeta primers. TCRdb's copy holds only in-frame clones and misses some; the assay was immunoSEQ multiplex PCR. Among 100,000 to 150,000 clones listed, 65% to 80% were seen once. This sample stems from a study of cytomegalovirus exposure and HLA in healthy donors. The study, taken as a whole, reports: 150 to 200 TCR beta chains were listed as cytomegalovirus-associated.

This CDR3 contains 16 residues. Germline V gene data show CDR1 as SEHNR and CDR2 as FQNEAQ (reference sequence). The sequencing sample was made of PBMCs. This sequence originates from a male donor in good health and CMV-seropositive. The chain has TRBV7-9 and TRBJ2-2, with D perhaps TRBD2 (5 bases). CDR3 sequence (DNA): TGTTCCAGCAGTTCCCCCTCCGGGGAGACCACCGGGGAGCTGTTTTTT. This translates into CSSSSPSGETTGELFF.